What follows is one T cell receptor (beta chain) and its context. Its antigen remains unidentified. No clone much larger than this one lies a single base away; base qualities are absent. The Qiagen DNeasy kit was used to extract genomic DNA both from unsorted PBMCs and from the negatively selected CD4+ and CD8+ fractions. TCR beta CDR3 regions were subjected to amplification by immunoSEQ multiplex PCR with primers that anneal to V and J segments. A synthetic immune receptor repertoire was used to minimize amplification bias, and remaining bias was computationally removed after sequencing. The original methods were these. Repertoire diversity was quantified as the Shannon entropy index using custom Python scripts. Unsorted, CD4+ and CD8+ repertoires were examined separately, except in combined analyses, for which CD4+ and CD8+ sequences were merged in silico. A clone was considered expanded if an increase in frequency of at least 2-fold after treatment relative to C1D1 was found, and a pseudocount of 0.5 was applied to clones undetected at baseline. Singleton clones were defined as clones with 0 or 1 copy at C1D1, and non-singleton clones were defined as clones with 2 or more copies. Clones expanded in unsorted samples were labelled as CD4+, CD8+ or unknown by matching protein sequences in sorted samples from the same patient. Diversity changes from C1D1 to C4D1 were tested in paired samples using Wilcoxon tests. Held by TCRdb, this immuneACCESS table contains in-frame sequences only and omits some clones. Under half of the omission traces to an unresolved V gene where checked; the cause of the rest is unknown. The V and J calls and clone size come from that table; D and trimming were worked out from the DNA. The sample table contains 53,000 or so clones; only one count was recorded for around 85% of them. 16% of the sample comes from the top ten.

The time point label on this specimen signifies: cycle 1 day 1 (C1D1), immediately before nivolumab initiation. All trial patients had relapsed after autologous stem cell transplantation, with cohorts A, B and C differing in prior brentuximab vedotin exposure. A total of 56 patients with relapsed/refractory classical Hodgkin lymphoma made up the trial cohort, and each patient's best overall response was complete response, partial response or progressive disease. Trial patients were treated with single-agent nivolumab in the multi-cohort phase II CheckMate 205 trial. An independent review committee assessed best overall response using the 2007 International Working Group response criteria. PBMCs from the trial were collected at three points: immediately before nivolumab initiation (C1D1), and during therapy at cycle 2 day 1 and cycle 4 day 1. Peripheral blood was collected in 8 mL Vacutainer Cell Preparation Tubes, from which PBMCs were isolated by centrifugation and then cryopreserved.

This sample is part of a study of PD-1 blockade in classical Hodgkin lymphoma (dated by TCRdb to 2018 to 2020). Concerning the study at large: Nivolumab dosing was 3 mg/kg intravenously every 2 weeks, continuing until either disease progression or unacceptable toxicity. A peripheral blood immune signature of response to PD-1 blockade in classical Hodgkin lymphoma was defined using TCR beta sequencing and CyTOF.

Study-wide findings and limitations: The study was restricted to a single clinical trial cohort, and the causes of repertoire differences, possibly disease activity or prior therapy, were left undefined. Baseline TCR diversity was reported to be lower in newly diagnosed patients than in healthy donors, and even lower in relapsed/refractory patients. A significant rise by C4D1 was seen in CD4+ but not CD8+ TCR diversity (p=0.0027 vs p=0.16), with the rise being most apparent in complete responders (p=0.02). Trial patients with a complete response had baseline diversity similar to that of newly diagnosed patients, while partial responders and progressors had significantly lower diversity. Patients starting nivolumab less than 1 year after ASCT had lower diversity and were excluded from later analyses to avoid confounding by immune reconstitution.

The sequence came from a human donor with classical Hodgkin lymphoma. The sequencing used peripheral blood mononuclear cells (PBMCs), collected at baseline.

The nucleotides are TGCGCCAGCAGCTTGGCGGGGGTCTCCTACGAGCAGTACTTC. The resulting protein is CASSLAGVSYEQYF. The rearrangement combines TRBV5-1 with TRBJ2-7; D gene: possibly TRBD2, on 6 matching bases. The CDR3, cysteine through phenylalanine, is 14 amino acids long. The retained sequence is limited to the CDR3, 42 bases, with the frame set at the first base. Relative to germline, V is 0 bases shorter and J is 0 bases shorter, with 7 bases between their ends. The germline V gene gives CDR1 as SGHRS and CDR2 as YFSETQ. Reference TRBV5-1 and TRBJ2-7 proteins supply the regions before and after the CDR3; the full variable domain is: KAGVTQTPRYLIKTRGQQVTLSCSPISGHRSVSWYQQTPGQGLQFLFEYFSETQRNKGNFPGRFSGRQFSNSRSEMNVSTLELGDSALYLCASSLAGVSYEQYFGPGTRLTVT.